The 32 T cell receptor beta chains in this list originate from one sample, sequenced in a study of T cell responses to AZD1222 COVID-19 vaccine. Repertoires were generated with immunoSEQ multiplex PCR, while TCRdb's copy carries only in-frame clones and drops some. The sample has some 160,000 clones, less than 95% seen once; the top ten hold about 4.2%. Here the sequenced sample was peripheral blood, taken on day 0 of AZD1222 vaccination. These receptors all come from an adult in good health.

This CDR3 reads CASREDQGIYGYTF. The CDR3 DNA sequence: TGTGCCAGCCGAGAAGATCAGGGGATCTATGGCTACACCTTC. The chain has TRBV28 and TRBJ1-2; possible D gene TRBD1, 6 bases. V was cut by 8 bases and J by 4 bases, with 17 bases left in between. Germline CDR1 is MDHEN and CDR2 is SYDVKM. The CDR3 contains 14 residues.

The chain combines TRBV5-1 with TRBJ1-1; D gene uncertain. The V and J ends lost 3 bases and 4 bases respectively, with 13 bases between them. CDR3 size: 14 residues. The germline CDR1 and CDR2 sequences are SGHRS and YFSETQ. In DNA, the CDR3 is TGCGCCAGCAGCTGGTACGGGGAGTCCACTGAAGCTTTCTTT. It translates to CASSWYGESTEAFF.

The rearrangement joins TRBV5-1 to TRBJ2-3, with D unclear. Germline assignment: CDR1 SGHRS and CDR2 YFSETQ. V was cut by 3 bases and J by 5 bases, with 10 bases left in between. This CDR3 is built from 13 residues. The CDR3 region has the DNA TGCGCCAGCAGCTACCTGCATGGAGATACGCAGTATTTT. Amino acids: CASSYLHGDTQYF.

V usage is TRBV7-9 and J usage is TRBJ2-7; 7 bases are a match to TRBD1. V dropped 4 bases and J dropped 2; count of bases not matched to a gene: 2. The germline CDR1 and CDR2 sequences are SEHNR and FQNEAQ (reference sequence). The CDR3 length is 13 residues. Written as DNA, the CDR3 is TGTGCCAGCAGCTGGGGGACAGCCTACGAGCAGTACTTC. This translates into CASSWGTAYEQYF.

This chain uses TRBV3-1 (or the pseudogene TRBV3-2) with TRBJ2-5; possibly TRBD1 or TRBD2 for D (5 bases each). V gave up 1 base and J gave up 4 bases, with 10 bases separating them. Germline V gene lookup returns CDR1 LGHDT and CDR2 YNNKEL (reference sequence). This CDR3 spans 14 amino acids. The CDR3 DNA follows: TGTGCCAGCAGCCAAGGCTCAGGGAGAGAGACCCAGTACTTC. Translating it yields CASSQGSGRETQYF.

In its sample, this clone was seen a few times. Here the CDR3 DNA reads TGTGCCAGCAGCTCCCCCGACCTGGTGCGCTCTGGAAACACCATATATTTT. Its protein product is CASSSPDLVRSGNTIYF. The chain combines TRBV28 with TRBJ1-3; D remains unclear. The ends were cut back, 6 bases at V and 0 bases at J, with 18 bases in the middle. Germline-derived CDR1 and CDR2 are MDHEN and SYDVKM. The CDR3 runs to 17 residues.

The chain is built from TRBV24-1 and TRBJ2-5; TRBD2 matches 11 bases. Germline CDR1 reads KGHDR; CDR2 reads SFDVKD. CDR3 length: 16 amino acids. V lost 1 base, J lost 5 bases, and 5 bases stayed unmatched. CDR3 region: CATSDFPTSGTETQYF. The CDR3 coding sequence is TGTGCCACCAGTGATTTCCCGACTAGCGGGACGGAGACCCAGTACTTC.

The gene calls are TRBV6-5 and TRBJ2-7; D possibly corresponds to TRBD2 (6 bases). Germline values: CDR1 MNHEY, CDR2 SVGAGI. Between the trimmed V and J ends, which lost 7 bases and 6 bases, there was a span of 16 bases. The CDR3 has 13 amino acids. DNA for the CDR3: TGTGCCAGCATCCGTCCTGGGGGAGGCGAGCAGTACTTC. Protein sequence: CASIRPGGGEQYF.

The chain links TRBV6-1 to TRBJ2-3, with 11 positions matching TRBD2. CDR1 and CDR2 from the germline V gene are MNHNS and SASEGT. The J segment lost 10 bases and the V segment lost 1 base, leaving 13 bases of the junction unmatched. The CDR3 covers 17 residues. CDR3: CASSEGLAGGVVRAQYF. CDR3 nucleotides: TGTGCCAGCAGTGAAGGGCTAGCGGGAGGAGTGGTACGTGCGCAGTATTTT.

V and J are TRBV18 and TRBJ1-1; D gene ambiguous. Germline V lookup: CDR1 KGHSH, CDR2 LQKENI. This CDR3 has 13 residues. The V end was cut by 7 bases, the J end by 2 bases, with 11 bases between. The DNA for the CDR3 is TGTGCCAGCTACTTGACGATCAACACTGAAGCTTTCTTT. It yields the protein CASYLTINTEAFF.

The CDR3 region has the DNA TGTGCCAGCTCACCACCGTCCTATTGGCAGTATTTT. Amino acids: CASSPPSYWQYF. J is TRBJ2-3 and V is TRBV18; D is undetermined. Germline lookup yields CDR1 KGHSH and CDR2 LQKENI. The CDR3 spans 12 residues. V lost 0 bases, J lost 11 bases, and 9 bases lay in between.

The chain couples TRBV2 to TRBJ1-6, with TRBD1 matching 12 bases. The V segment lost 5 bases and the J segment 9 bases; nucleotides outside the gene matches: 5. Germline CDR1 and CDR2: SNHLY and FYNNEI. This CDR3 comprises 15 residues. CDR3 in DNA: TGTGCCAGCAGTAGGGACAGGGGGCCAGGTTCACCCCTCCACTTT. It is translated as CASSRDRGPGSPLHF.

The rearrangement joins TRBV28 to TRBJ1-5; D is possibly TRBD1 (5 bases). The germline V and J ends were trimmed by 2 bases and 7 bases, with 24 bases remaining between them. The germline V gene encodes CDR1 MDHEN and CDR2 SYDVKM. The CDR3 extends over 18 amino acids. CDR3 DNA sequence: TGTGCCAGCAGTTTAGTAGGGTGGGGACGGATCTTGAGGCAGCCCCAGCATTTT. Protein sequence: CASSLVGWGRILRQPQHF.

The table lists this clone with a few counts. The chain couples TRBV7-9 to TRBJ2-5, with 9 bases that match TRBD2. The CDR3 extends over 13 amino acids. The germline V gene has CDR1 SEHNR and CDR2 FQNEAQ (reference sequence). With V trimmed by 3 bases and J by 5 bases, 1 base remained unmatched. The CDR3 protein is CASSFTSGETQYF. In nucleotides, the CDR3 is TGTGCCAGCAGCTTCACTAGCGGGGAGACCCAGTACTTC. Full variable domain (missing parts from reference TRBV7-9 and TRBJ2-5): DTGVSQNPRHKITKRGQNVTFRCDPISEHNRLYWYRQTLGQGPEFLTYFQNEAQLEKSRLLSDRFSAERPKGSFSTLEIQRTEQGDSAMYLCASSFTSGETQYFGPGTRLLVL.

The chain carries TRBV2 and TRBJ2-7; D is possibly TRBD1 (6 bases). Trimming removed 5 bases at V and 2 bases at J, with 16 bases between. Germline V lookup: CDR1 SNHLY, CDR2 FYNNEI. The CDR3 has 15 amino acids. The CDR3 loop reads CASSLDRLPTYEQYF. Here the CDR3 DNA reads TGTGCCAGCAGTCTCGACAGGTTACCAACCTACGAGCAGTACTTC.

Concerning this clone: This CDR3 is also generated by other DNA sequences in the sample. The chain employs TRBV7-3 and TRBJ2-2; no definite D call. Looked up from germline, CDR1 is SGHTA and CDR2 is FQGTGA. The CDR3 totals 14 residues. V was shortened by 3 bases and J by 2 bases, with 7 bases between the two germline ends. CDR3 nucleotides: TGTGCCAGCAGCTTGAGTGGAAACACCGGGGAGCTGTTTTTT. Translated: CASSLSGNTGELFF.

This rearrangement joins TRBV6-5 to TRBJ1-1; D perhaps matches TRBD1 (6 bases). Per the germline V gene, CDR1 is MNHEY and CDR2 is SVGAGI. The length of the CDR3 is 12 residues. The V and J ends lost 7 bases and 8 bases respectively, with 14 bases between them. The CDR3 protein is CASKIQGREAFF. The CDR3 DNA follows: TGTGCCAGCAAGATACAGGGCCGGGAAGCTTTCTTT.

The V gene is TRBV5-1, the J gene TRBJ2-2; D might be TRBD2 (6 bases). Germline V gene sequence: CDR1 SGHRS, CDR2 YFSETQ. The V gene lost 5 bases and the J gene lost 5 bases, with 16 bases spanning the gap. The CDR3 length is 15 residues. In DNA form, the CDR3 reads TGCGCCAGCAGTATCTGGGGAGGAGTGACCGGGGAGCTGTTTTTT. Translation gives CASSIWGGVTGELFF. Using reference TRBV5-1 and TRBJ2-2 for the parts outside the CDR3, the full variable domain is KAGVTQTPRYLIKTRGQQVTLSCSPISGHRSVSWYQQTPGQGLQFLFEYFSETQRNKGNFPGRFSGRQFSNSRSEMNVSTLELGDSALYLCASSIWGGVTGELFFGEGSRLTVL.

The chain combines TRBV7-8 with TRBJ2-7; D is possibly TRBD1 (6 bases). The V gene lost 5 bases and the J gene lost 2 bases, with 10 bases spanning the gap. Germline V gene data show CDR1 as SGHVS and CDR2 as FQNEAQ. The CDR3 spans 13 residues. The CDR3 DNA reads as TGTGCCAGCAGCCTACAGGGTGCCTACGAGCAGTACTTC. Its translation is CASSLQGAYEQYF.

J is TRBJ1-6 and V is TRBV28; D perhaps matches TRBD1 (6 bases). Trimming pared 8 bases from V and 1 base from J, leaving 12 bases between. Germline CDR1 MDHEN, CDR2 SYDVKM. This CDR3 contains 15 residues. The chain's CDR3 is CASDSRGSYNSPLHF. The CDR3 coding sequence is TGTGCCAGCGACTCCAGGGGTTCCTATAATTCACCCCTCCACTTT.

The chain recombines TRBV28 with TRBJ1-4; D gene ambiguous. CDR1 is MDHEN and CDR2 is SYDVKM in the germline V gene. The CDR3 length is 16 residues. V was cut by 6 bases and J by 5 bases, with 19 bases left in between. The CDR3 sequence is CASSPGNGLHNEKLFF. Written as DNA, the CDR3 is TGTGCCAGCAGCCCCGGGAACGGGCTCCACAATGAAAAACTGTTTTTT.

The rearrangement joins TRBV6-5 to TRBJ2-1, with 7 bases that match TRBD1. Trimming removed 6 bases from V and 8 bases from J; junction bases left unmatched: 4. CDR1 MNHEY and CDR2 SVGAGI come from the germline V gene. The CDR3 is 12 residues long. The CDR3 here is CASSPTGDEQFF. Written as DNA, the CDR3 is TGTGCCAGCAGCCCCACAGGGGATGAGCAGTTCTTC.

This clone was observed once. The V call is TRBV24-1, the J call TRBJ1-4, with 8 bases that match TRBD1. The ends lost 3 bases at V and 8 bases at J; junction bases unmatched: 7. Germline assignment: CDR1 KGHDR and CDR2 SFDVKD. CDR3 length: 15 amino acids. In nucleotides, the CDR3 is TGTGCCACCAGTGATGCCGGACAGGGCGACGAAAAACTGTTTTTT. This encodes CATSDAGQGDEKLFF.

The CDR3 region is CASSQDRGPPSAKYF. CDR3 nucleotides: TGCGCCAGCAGCCAAGACAGGGGGCCCCCCTCCGCGAAGTACTTC. This rearrangement joins TRBV4-1 to TRBJ2-7; 8 nucleotides match TRBD1. The junction had 12 bases not matched to a gene; V was cut back by 0 bases and J by 11 bases. The CDR3 has 15 residues. Germline CDR1 and CDR2: MGHRA and YSYEKL.

The chain links TRBV7-2 to TRBJ2-7, with 12 bases matching TRBD2. The length of the CDR3 is 14 residues. The J segment lost 7 bases and the V segment lost 5 bases, leaving 6 bases of the junction unmatched. CDR1 SGHTA and CDR2 FQGNSA come from the germline V gene. CDR3 sequence reads: CASSPSGRAREQYF. The CDR3 region has the DNA TGTGCCAGCAGCCCTAGCGGGAGGGCGAGGGAGCAGTACTTC.

V is TRBV7-9 and J is TRBJ2-1; D possibly corresponds to TRBD1 (6 bases). From germline, CDR1 is SEHNR and CDR2 FQNEAQ (reference sequence). V dropped 3 bases and J dropped 0 bases, with 9 bases sitting between them. CDR3 length: 15 residues. Here the CDR3 reads CASSLTGSSYNEQFF. CDR3 nucleotides: TGTGCCAGCAGCTTGACAGGTAGCTCCTACAATGAGCAGTTCTTC.

The chain recombines TRBV19 with TRBJ2-1, with 7 bases fitting TRBD2. V dropped 3 bases and J dropped 4; count of bases not matched to a gene: 6. Germline values: CDR1 LNHDA, CDR2 SQIVND (reference sequence). The CDR3 covers 15 residues. The chain's CDR3 is CASSITSDLYNEQFF. DNA for the CDR3: TGTGCCAGTAGTATTACTAGCGACCTATACAATGAGCAGTTCTTC.

This clone occurred once. The gene calls are TRBV29-1 and TRBJ2-1; the D call may be TRBD1 or TRBD2 (6 bases each). Germline CDR1 and CDR2: SQVTM and ANQGSEA. Trimming took off 6 bases at V and 4 bases at J, with 10 bases between the two ends. There are 12 residues in the CDR3. The CDR3 region is CSVGGGYNEQFF. CDR3 bases: TGCAGCGTCGGAGGGGGATACAATGAGCAGTTCTTC.

The chain has TRBV28 and TRBJ1-1; a possible D gene is TRBD1 (5 bases). The CDR3 totals 11 residues. From germline, CDR1 is MDHEN and CDR2 SYDVKM. V was cut by 4 bases and J by 8 bases, with 8 bases left in between. CDR3 sequence (DNA): TGTGCCAGCAGTTGGGGGACCGAAGCTTTCTTT. Protein: CASSWGTEAFF.

The chain has TRBV28 and TRBJ1-2, with 10 bases lining up with TRBD1. Looked up from germline, CDR1 is MDHEN and CDR2 is SYDVKM. With 5 bases clipped from V and 6 bases from J, the junction kept 6 bases outside the gene matches. The CDR3 totals 14 residues. The DNA of the CDR3 is TGTGCCAGCAGTAATGGGGACAGGGGCCATGGCTACACCTTC. Amino acids: CASSNGDRGHGYTF.

V is TRBV7-2 and J is TRBJ1-1; 9 bases are a match to TRBD1. In germline, CDR1 is SGHTA, CDR2 FQGNSA. The V segment lost 5 bases and the J segment 5 bases; nucleotides outside the gene matches: 6. The CDR3 covers 14 residues. DNA of the CDR3: TGTGCCAGCAGCGGACAGGGGAGTAGTACTGAAGCTTTCTTT. Amino acid sequence: CASSGQGSSTEAFF.

CDR3 amino acids: CASSPLKRNQTYEQYF. CDR3 in DNA: TGTGCCAGCAGCCCCCTGAAGCGAAATCAAACCTACGAGCAGTACTTC. The genes are TRBV11-2 and TRBJ2-7; D not resolved. V lost 5 bases and J lost 2, with 19 bases in between. There are 16 residues in the CDR3. In germline, CDR1 is SGHAT, CDR2 FQNNGV.